Listed here is a single T cell receptor beta chain. This receptor's antigen is unknown. The input lacks base qualities; no much larger clone sits a single base away. The data derive from a study of CD8 T cells in Susac syndrome (dated 2019 in TCRdb). Looking at the study overall: Whether CD8+ T cell activation and differentiation in Susac syndrome was antigen driven was tested using repertoire sequencing. Overall study outcomes, separate from this receptor: The TCR sequencing and HLA analysis was acknowledged to have included a relatively small number of individuals.

RNA was extracted using the RNeasy kit, and roughly 0.45 to 1 microgram was reverse transcribed with random hexamers. The immunoSEQ multiplex PCR assay, which covers 54 Vbeta and 13 Jbeta segments, was used to amplify TCR beta CDR3 regions. PCR amplification bias was corrected using a synthetic template baseline for primer optimization and computational correction. For the original study's pipeline: Reads were assigned to V, D and J genes according to IMGT and analyzed in immunoSEQ Analyzer, with only productive sequences retained. Clonality was calculated as one minus the Shannon entropy normalized by log2 of the number of productive unique sequences. For each patient and control, public and private clones were evaluated within the 100 most prevalent clones. Clones were defined as Susac-specific when absent from the healthy and MS cohorts, from about 1,100 published viral clones and from other ImmuneACCESS disease sequences. TCRdb trimmed the raw reads at Q25, called clones with MiXCR and kept productive beta chains. Every CDR3 protein is listed once, alongside the most common genes and DNA of its rows. TCRdb, not the authors, supplied the V and J calls. The sample includes approximately 180,000 distinct CDR3 sequences, with 95% observed a single time. Of the sample, approximately 0.09% falls within the top ten clones.

Peripheral blood CD8+ and CD4+ T cells from healthy donors, Susac syndrome patients and multiple sclerosis patients were profiled using high-throughput TCR beta sequencing. The multiple sclerosis controls were treatment-naive patients whose relapsing-remitting disease, either stable or active, fulfilled the revised McDonald criteria. Bulk CD8+ and CD4+ T cells were purified by magnetic negative isolation, while CD8+ TEMRA cells were enriched using FACS. Blood was collected in EDTA tubes and processed within 24 hours, with PBMCs isolated through density gradient centrifugation. PBMCs intended for TCR sequencing were frozen in liquid nitrogen and were later thawed in a 37 degrees C water bath. The sorted or isolated CD4+, CD8+ and CD8+ TEMRA cells reached a purity of at least 90%. The sequence was collected from a human donor with multiple sclerosis. Sequencing was performed on CD4+ T cells from PBMCs.

The CDR3 loop reads CSARPRTGRGLYNEQFF. The DNA sequence follows: TGCAGTGCTAGGCCCCGGACAGGAAGGGGGCTCTACAATGAGCAGTTCTTC. The chain is made from TRBV20-1 and TRBJ2-1, and TRBD1 matches 7 of the central bases. Compared with germline, V lacks 3 bases and J lacks 3 bases; bases without a gene match: 14. Including cysteine and phenylalanine, the CDR3 has 17 amino acids. The kept DNA is CDR3 alone, 51 bases in frame from the first base. CDR1 and CDR2, per the germline V gene (reference sequence), are DFQATT and SNEGSKA.